This T cell receptor beta chain is drawn from a study of T-cell memory formation after mild COVID-19. One entry per CDR3 protein, called by TCRdb with MiXCR from the 5' RACE reads. The profile shows around 140,000 distinct CDR3 sequences, about 19% of them singletons. Sequences were obtained from PBMCs or a T cell subset sorted from them (not recorded which). The receptor's source is an adult woman who had mild COVID-19 (a few samples of this study predate the infection). Cell type and time point are not known.

CDR3 nucleotides: TGCGCCAGCACCCAGGGACAGCCAAACACCGGGGAGCTGTTTTTT. The encoded protein is CASTQGQPNTGELFF. The V and J genes are TRBV10-2 and TRBJ2-2; 7 bases are a match to TRBD1. V was pared by 7 bases and J by 2 bases, with 7 bases of the junction left unmatched. Germline values: CDR1 WSHSY, CDR2 SAAADI. The CDR3 has 15 residues.